This TCR beta chain came from a study of post-analysis software for immune sequencing data. Study-wide context: Relapsing-remitting, secondary progressive and progressive-relapsing forms of multiple sclerosis all featured among disease courses. The study, taken as a whole, reports: In patients, roughly 5 TRBV segments were more frequent than in controls, with TRBV5-6, TRBV5-1 and TRBV20-1 among them.

Of note for this clonotype: Its antigen is not identified.

The CDR3 runs to 12 residues. V gave up 6 bases and J gave up 8 bases, with 13 bases separating them. Tagging with unique molecular identifiers was a feature of the TCR beta cDNA libraries. The source material, roughly 0.9 to 11 million T cells, gave rise to 450,000 to 550,000 cDNA molecules. TCRdb called the PCR reads again in MiXCR, with one record for every CDR3 protein. The table has about 570,000 distinct CDR3 sequences, around 36% seen once; the top ten hold approximately 6%. What was sequenced was blood. The sequence came from a girl aged 2-17 years with multiple sclerosis. This chain links TRBV12-3 or TRBV12-4 with TRBJ1-2; D is unclear. The CDR3 DNA reads as TGTGCCAGCAGGGGAAATCCACTGGGCTACACCTTC. This codes for CASRGNPLGYTF.